This is a list of T cell receptor beta chains from one sample in a study of metastatic and nonmetastatic thyroid tumors. TCRdb re-called the PCR reads with MiXCR. Of 30,000 to 35,000 clones listed, approximately 31% are singletons. Specimen: blood. All receptors come from a female donor with papillary thyroid cancer or a benign thyroid nodule (not recorded which). Some clones in this sample may be carry-over from other donors' samples. The CDR3 runs from the conserved cysteine through the conserved F or W. The D gene is left open where the match is weak. Size tells how often a clone was seen (once, few, many) or the class of an expanded clone, and some rows leave it out.

V: TRBV5-1; J: TRBJ2-3; size: -; D: TRBD1; DNA: TGCGCCAGCAGCTCGGGACAGGGGATGGATACGCAGTATTTT; CDR3: CASSSGQGMDTQYF
V: TRBV29-1; J: TRBJ2-1; size: few; D: -; DNA: TGCGGCGCTGGGGTAGAGACCGGCTCCTACAATGAGCAGTTCTTC; CDR3: CGAGVETGSYNEQFF
V: TRBV6-1; J: TRBJ2-7; size: medium-sized; D: -; DNA: TGTGCCAGCCTCACAAAATACGAGCAGTACTTC; CDR3: CASLTKYEQYF
V: TRBV12-3/TRBV12-4; J: TRBJ1-2; size: many; D: -; DNA: TGTGCCAGCAGTTGGGGAGTCGCTAACTATGGCTACACCTTC; CDR3: CASSWGVANYGYTF
V: TRBV7-6; J: TRBJ2-1; size: -; D: -; DNA: TGTGCTAGCAGCCCCTCGAATGAGCAGTTATTC; CDR3: CASSPSNEQLF
V: TRBV11-2; J: TRBJ2-7; size: -; D: -; DNA: TGTGCCAGCAGCTTAAGGGCAGAGGGAGAGCAGTACTTC; CDR3: CASSLRAEGEQYF
V: TRBV27; J: TRBJ2-7; size: few; D: -; DNA: TGTGCCAGCAGTTTGGGTGGGACATGGAACTACGAGCAGTACTTC; CDR3: CASSLGGTWNYEQYF
V: TRBV7-2; J: TRBJ2-1; size: few; D: -; DNA: TGTGCCAGCAGCTTAGCAGGGAGCCCCTACAATGAGCAGTTCTTC; CDR3: CASSLAGSPYNEQFF
V: TRBV18; J: TRBJ1-4; size: many; D: -; DNA: TGTGCCAGTTCAACCCAGGGGCCTCAATCGGCCGGGTTTGAAAAACTGTTTTTT; CDR3: CASSTQGPQSAGFEKLFF
V: TRBV27; J: TRBJ2-2; size: few; D: -; DNA: TGTGCCAGCACCAGGCAGTTTCGGGCCGGGTATCTGTTTTTT; CDR3: CASTRQFRAGYLFF
V: TRBV20-1; J: TRBJ2-1; size: many; D: -; DNA: TGCAGTGCTAGAGCCAGGTGGAATGAGCAGTTCTTC; CDR3: CSARARWNEQFF
V: TRBV7-2; J: TRBJ2-2; size: -; D: -; DNA: TGTGCCAGCAGCTTAGGGTCCGGGGAGCTGTTTTTT; CDR3: CASSLGSGELFF
V: TRBV5-6; J: TRBJ2-1; size: many; D: -; DNA: TGTGCCAGCAGCTTGTTCGAGAACAATGAGCAGTTCTTC; CDR3: CASSLFENNEQFF
V: TRBV12-3/TRBV12-4; J: TRBJ2-3; size: many; D: -; DNA: TGTGCCAGCAGTTTGGGGGGAGGCACGTTGAGCACAGATACGCAGTATTTT; CDR3: CASSLGGGTLSTDTQYF
V: TRBV5-1; J: TRBJ1-2; size: -; D: -; DNA: TGCGACAGCAGGGACCCCCGGGGCCGCTGGGACGCCAACTATGGCTACACCTTC; CDR3: CDSRDPRGRWDANYGYTF
V: TRBV18; J: TRBJ2-7; size: few; D: -; DNA: TGTGCGAGCTCGCCGGAGGGGACCGTCAGAATCGCCGAGCAGTACTTC; CDR3: CASSPEGTVRIAEQYF
V: TRBV5-6; J: TRBJ2-7; size: many; D: -; DNA: TGTGCCAGCAGCTTGGCCTTAGGGGACGAGCAGTACTTC; CDR3: CASSLALGDEQYF
V: TRBV6-2/TRBV6-3; J: TRBJ2-1; size: -; D: -; DNA: TGTGCCAGCAGTTACTCGCCGGTAGCTATCAATGAGCAGTTCTTC; CDR3: CASSYSPVAINEQFF
V: TRBV6-5; J: TRBJ2-3; size: many; D: TRBD2; DNA: TGTGCCAGCAGTTACTCGTTTGGGGTAGCGGGAAGCACAGATACGCAGTATTTT; CDR3: CASSYSFGVAGSTDTQYF
V: TRBV6-4; J: TRBJ2-1; size: many; D: TRBD2; DNA: TGTGCCAGCAGTGACGGCGGGAGCTTATCGCCCTACAATGAGCAGTTCTTC; CDR3: CASSDGGSLSPYNEQFF
V: TRBV6-1; J: TRBJ2-7; size: -; D: -; DNA: TGTGCCAGCAGTGAACCCGCCTCCTACGAGCAGTACTTC; CDR3: CASSEPASYEQYF
V: TRBV20-1; J: TRBJ1-5; size: -; D: -; DNA: TGCAGTGCTAGGGGACCGTCGAATCAGCGCCCGCATTTT; CDR3: CSARGPSNQRPHF
V: TRBV5-1; J: TRBJ1-2; size: -; D: -; DNA: TGCGCCAGCAGGGATTCGGACAGATCAACTGCTGGCTATGGCTACACCTTC; CDR3: CASRDSDRSTAGYGYTF
V: TRBV20-1; J: TRBJ2-7; size: few; D: -; DNA: TGCAGTGCTCGAATTCCACAGTTCTACGAGCAGTACTTC; CDR3: CSARIPQFYEQYF
V: TRBV20-1; J: TRBJ2-4; size: many; D: -; DNA: TGCAGTGCTAGCGATTGGCGGGGTTCGTTAGCCAAAAACATTCAGTACTTC; CDR3: CSASDWRGSLAKNIQYF
V: TRBV19; J: TRBJ1-2; size: -; D: -; DNA: TGTGCCAGTATTCAGGGAGGTCCGGGCGGCGGCTACACCTTC; CDR3: CASIQGGPGGGYTF